The T cell receptor beta chain under discussion was sequenced for a study of human T cells and chemical hapten exposure. This sample's time point: patch test 3, about 24 weeks after DPC sensitization. This sample's treatment: therapeutic diphenylcyclopropenone sensitization with weekly scalp DPC. This clonotype was counted between two and nine times. TCRdb itself ran the RACE reads through MiXCR, one entry per CDR3 protein. The table records about 160,000 distinct CDR3 sequences, 25% to 35% of them present only once. The V gene's germline CDR1 is MGHRA and CDR2 YSYEKL. The V gene lost 0 bases and the J gene lost 12 bases, with 14 bases spanning the gap. The CDR3 has 14 residues.

This clonotype originated in a woman aged 18 to 35 with alopecia areata. Some clones in this sample may be carry-over from other donors' samples. The chain couples TRBV4-1 to TRBJ1-4; possibly TRBD1 for D (5 bases). The sample was whole blood, taken in connection with sensitization to the hapten diphenylcyclopropenone (DPC). The CDR3 DNA is TGCGCCAGCAGCCAAGATTACCCGGGGCCAGAACTGTTTTTT. Encoded protein: CASSQDYPGPELFF.